A selection of T cell receptor beta chains follows, all from one sample in a study of T cell responses to AZD1222 COVID-19 vaccine. Libraries were prepared by immunoSEQ multiplex PCR; TCRdb keeps only in-frame clonotypes and omits some of them. The sample lists 150,000 to 200,000 clones; around 93% were seen once. Source: peripheral blood, taken on day 0 of AZD1222 vaccination. Every receptor here comes from an adult in good health. The CDR3 runs from the conserved cysteine through the conserved F or W. The D gene is left open where the match is weak. Clone sizes are given selectively: once, few, many, or a class where the clone is expanded.

D gene: TRBD1; J gene: TRBJ1-5; clone size: NA; V gene: TRBV2; CDR3 protein: CASSENRGYSNQPQHF; CDR3 DNA: TGTGCCAGCAGTGAGAACAGGGGTTATAGCAATCAGCCCCAGCATTTT
D gene: NA; J gene: TRBJ1-2; clone size: NA; V gene: TRBV28; CDR3 protein: CASRLGVHYGYTF; CDR3 DNA: TGTGCCAGCAGGCTGGGGGTACACTATGGCTACACCTTC
D gene: NA; J gene: TRBJ1-4; clone size: NA; V gene: TRBV19; CDR3 protein: CASSISPWTDEKLFF; CDR3 DNA: TGTGCCAGTAGTATAAGTCCCTGGACAGATGAAAAACTGTTTTTT
D gene: NA; J gene: TRBJ2-1; clone size: NA; V gene: TRBV7-3; CDR3 protein: CASSSIPRTESTYNEQFF; CDR3 DNA: TGTGCCAGCAGCTCTATCCCTAGAACGGAGTCGACCTACAATGAGCAGTTCTTC
D gene: TRBD1; J gene: TRBJ2-7; clone size: once; V gene: TRBV5-8; CDR3 protein: CASSYARDRFYEQYF; CDR3 DNA: TGTGCCAGCAGTTATGCTCGGGACAGATTTTACGAGCAGTACTTC
D gene: NA; J gene: TRBJ2-3; clone size: NA; V gene: TRBV6-6; CDR3 protein: CASSYPPSGDTQYF; CDR3 DNA: TGTGCCAGCAGTTACCCCCCGAGCGGAGATACGCAGTATTTT
D gene: NA; J gene: TRBJ1-2; clone size: once; V gene: TRBV28; CDR3 protein: CASSQTPGNGYTF; CDR3 DNA: TGTGCCAGCAGCCAGACCCCAGGAAATGGCTACACCTTC
D gene: TRBD1; J gene: TRBJ1-2; clone size: NA; V gene: TRBV30; CDR3 protein: CAWKISGTGSGYTF; CDR3 DNA: TGTGCCTGGAAAATATCCGGGACAGGGAGCGGCTACACCTTC
D gene: NA; J gene: TRBJ1-2; clone size: NA; V gene: TRBV19; CDR3 protein: CASSQKGRTSIYGYTF; CDR3 DNA: TGTGCCAGTAGCCAGAAAGGAAGGACTTCCATCTATGGCTACACCTTC
D gene: NA; J gene: TRBJ2-7; clone size: NA; V gene: TRBV12-3/TRBV12-4; CDR3 protein: CASSRTAGYEQYF; CDR3 DNA: TGTGCCAGCAGTCGGACGGCCGGCTACGAGCAGTACTTC
D gene: TRBD2; J gene: TRBJ2-7; clone size: NA; V gene: TRBV19; CDR3 protein: CASSMAGGSEQYF; CDR3 DNA: TGTGCCAGTAGTATGGCGGGAGGCAGCGAGCAGTACTTC